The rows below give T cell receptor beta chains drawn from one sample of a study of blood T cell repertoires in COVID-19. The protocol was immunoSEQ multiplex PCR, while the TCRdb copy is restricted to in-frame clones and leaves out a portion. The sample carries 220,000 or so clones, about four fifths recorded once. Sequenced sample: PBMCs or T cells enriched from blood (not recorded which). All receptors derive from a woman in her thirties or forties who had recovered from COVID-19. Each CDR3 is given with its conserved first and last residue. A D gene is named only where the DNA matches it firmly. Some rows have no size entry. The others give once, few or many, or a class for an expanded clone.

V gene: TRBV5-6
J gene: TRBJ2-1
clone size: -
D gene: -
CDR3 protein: CASSQVGGSLPYYNEQFF
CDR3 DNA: TGTGCCAGCAGCCAGGTTGGGGGGAGTTTACCCTATTACAATGAGCAGTTCTTC

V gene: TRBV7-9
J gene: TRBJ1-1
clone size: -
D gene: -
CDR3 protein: CASSRAGNTEAFF
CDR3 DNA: TGTGCCAGCAGCAGGGCCGGGAACACTGAAGCTTTCTTT

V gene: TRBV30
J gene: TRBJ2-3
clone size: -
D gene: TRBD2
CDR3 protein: CAWSRGSGGTDTQYF
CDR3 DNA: TGTGCCTGGAGTCGAGGCAGCGGGGGCACAGATACGCAGTATTTT

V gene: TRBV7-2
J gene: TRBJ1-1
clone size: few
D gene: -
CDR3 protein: CASSVEVTTEAFF
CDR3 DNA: TGTGCCAGCAGTGTCGAGGTTACGACTGAAGCTTTCTTT

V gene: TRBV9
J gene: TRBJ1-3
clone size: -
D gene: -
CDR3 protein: CASSVGRGRNTIYF
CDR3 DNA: TGTGCCAGCAGCGTAGGTCGGGGAAGAAACACCATATATTTT

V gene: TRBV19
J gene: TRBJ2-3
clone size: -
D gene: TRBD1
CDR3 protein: CASRNPGGAETDTQYF
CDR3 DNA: TGTGCCAGTAGAAACCCAGGGGGCGCTGAGACAGATACGCAGTATTTT

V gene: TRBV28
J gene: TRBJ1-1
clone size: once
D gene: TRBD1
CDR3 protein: CASSLKQGASSGAFF
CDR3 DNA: TGTGCCAGCAGTCTAAAACAGGGGGCATCGTCTGGAGCTTTCTTT

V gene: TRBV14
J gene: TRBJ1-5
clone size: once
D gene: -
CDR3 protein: CASSQDRSSPNSNQPQHF
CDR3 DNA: TGTGCCAGCAGCCAAGACAGGTCCTCTCCCAATAGCAATCAGCCCCAGCATTTT

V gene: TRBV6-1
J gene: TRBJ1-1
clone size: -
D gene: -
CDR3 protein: CASSEETEAFF
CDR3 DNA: TGTGCCAGCAGTGAGGAGACTGAAGCTTTCTTT

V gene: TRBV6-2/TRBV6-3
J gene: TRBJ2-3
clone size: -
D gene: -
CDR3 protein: CASSYLATQYF
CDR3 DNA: TGTGCCAGCAGTTATCTAGCGACGCAGTATTTT

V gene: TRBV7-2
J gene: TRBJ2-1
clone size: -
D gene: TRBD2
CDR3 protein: CASSLLPPRLAVYNEQFF
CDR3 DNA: TGTGCCAGCAGCTTACTCCCTCCCCGACTAGCGGTTTACAATGAGCAGTTCTTC

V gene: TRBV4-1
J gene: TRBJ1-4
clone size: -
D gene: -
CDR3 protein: CASSQPRQFANEKLFF
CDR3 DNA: TGCGCCAGCAGCCAACCCAGACAGTTTGCTAATGAAAAACTGTTTTTT

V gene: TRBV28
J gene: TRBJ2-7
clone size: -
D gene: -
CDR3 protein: CASSRMEGYEQYF
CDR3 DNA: TGTGCCAGCAGTAGAATGGAGGGTTACGAGCAGTACTTC

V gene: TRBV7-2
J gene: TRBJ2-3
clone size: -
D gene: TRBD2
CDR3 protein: CASSSLAGGTDTQYF
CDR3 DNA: TGTGCCAGCAGCTCACTAGCGGGAGGAACAGATACGCAGTATTTT

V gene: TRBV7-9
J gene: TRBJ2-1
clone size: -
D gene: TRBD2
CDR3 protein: CASSLQGTSGTYEQFF
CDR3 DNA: TGTGCCAGCAGCTTACAAGGGACTAGCGGGACCTATGAGCAGTTCTTC

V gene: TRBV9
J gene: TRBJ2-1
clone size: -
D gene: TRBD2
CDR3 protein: CASSPLQAGSGQFF
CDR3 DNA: TGTGCCAGCAGCCCCCTCCAAGCGGGGTCCGGGCAGTTCTTC

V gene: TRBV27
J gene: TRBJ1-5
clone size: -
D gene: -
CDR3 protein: CASGTTLEQPQHF
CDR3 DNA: TGTGCCAGCGGAACTACGCTTGAGCAGCCCCAGCATTTT

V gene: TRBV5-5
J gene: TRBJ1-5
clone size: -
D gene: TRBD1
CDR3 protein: CASSQGDRPDSNQPQHF
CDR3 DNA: TGTGCCAGCAGCCAAGGGGACAGGCCGGATAGCAATCAGCCCCAGCATTTT

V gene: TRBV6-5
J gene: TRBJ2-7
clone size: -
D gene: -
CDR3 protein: CASSYRGTYEQYF
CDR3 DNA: TGTGCCAGCAGTTACCGGGGAACCTACGAGCAGTACTTC

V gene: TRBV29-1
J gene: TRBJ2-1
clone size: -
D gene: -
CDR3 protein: CSVDGYDNEQFF
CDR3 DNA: TGCAGCGTTGACGGGTATGACAATGAGCAGTTCTTC

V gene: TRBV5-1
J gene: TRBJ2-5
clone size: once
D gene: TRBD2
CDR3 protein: CASSLAGGSGQETQYF
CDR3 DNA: TGCGCCAGCAGCTTGGCCGGCGGGAGTGGTCAAGAGACCCAGTACTTC

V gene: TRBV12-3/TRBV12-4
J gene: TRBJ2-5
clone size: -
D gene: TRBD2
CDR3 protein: CASSSGRTAQYF
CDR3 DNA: TGTGCCAGCAGTAGCGGGAGAACGGCCCAGTACTTC

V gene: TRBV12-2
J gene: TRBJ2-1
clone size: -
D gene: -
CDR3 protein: CASRFGSGRNEQFF
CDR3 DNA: TGTGCAAGTCGCTTTGGTAGCGGGAGGAATGAGCAGTTCTTC

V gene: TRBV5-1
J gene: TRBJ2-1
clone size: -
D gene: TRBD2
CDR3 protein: CASSLGGGRSDEQFF
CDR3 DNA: TGCGCCAGCAGCTTGGGCGGCGGGAGGAGCGATGAGCAGTTCTTC

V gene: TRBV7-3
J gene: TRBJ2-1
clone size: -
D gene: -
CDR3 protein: CASSRRGGDHSYNEQFF
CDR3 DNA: TGTGCCAGCAGCCGTCGCGGCGGCGACCACTCCTACAATGAGCAGTTCTTC

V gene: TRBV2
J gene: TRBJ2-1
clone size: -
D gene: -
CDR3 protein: CASIFAGVYNEQFF
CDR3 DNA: TGTGCCAGCATCTTCGCGGGTGTGTACAATGAGCAGTTCTTC

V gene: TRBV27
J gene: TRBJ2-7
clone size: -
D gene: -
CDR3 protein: CASSPPGVQSYEQYF
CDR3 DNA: TGTGCCAGCAGCCCCCCGGGGGTTCAATCCTACGAGCAGTACTTC

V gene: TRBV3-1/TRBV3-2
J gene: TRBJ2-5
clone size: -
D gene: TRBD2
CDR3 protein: CASSLRFPRLAGTQYF
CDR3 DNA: TGTGCCAGCAGCCTCCGCTTCCCCAGACTAGCGGGGACCCAGTACTTC

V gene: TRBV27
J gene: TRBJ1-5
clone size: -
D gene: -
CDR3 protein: CASSLRRDGQPQHF
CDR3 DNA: TGTGCCAGCAGTTTAAGGAGGGATGGTCAGCCCCAGCATTTT

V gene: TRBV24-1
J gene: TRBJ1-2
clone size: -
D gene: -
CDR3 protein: CATSDARDGYTF
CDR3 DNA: TGTGCCACCAGTGATGCCAGGGATGGCTACACCTTC

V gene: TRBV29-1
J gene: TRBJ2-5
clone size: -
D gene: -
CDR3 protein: CSVQGQQETQYF
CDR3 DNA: TGCAGCGTGCAAGGACAGCAAGAGACCCAGTACTTC

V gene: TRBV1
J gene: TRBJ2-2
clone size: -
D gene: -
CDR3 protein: CTSSQDIRDRERGRNTGELFF
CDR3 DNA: TGCACCAGCAGCCAAGATATCCGGGACAGGGAAAGGGGGAGAAACACCGGGGAGCTGTTTTTT

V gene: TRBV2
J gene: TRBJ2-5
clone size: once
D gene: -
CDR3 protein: CASSEALQWGPLGTQYF
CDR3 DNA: TGTGCCAGCAGTGAAGCGCTTCAGTGGGGGCCCCTGGGGACCCAGTACTTC

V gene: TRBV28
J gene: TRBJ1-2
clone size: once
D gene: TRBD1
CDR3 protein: CASSSYRGANYGYTF
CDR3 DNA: TGTGCCAGCAGTTCCTACAGGGGCGCTAACTATGGCTACACCTTC

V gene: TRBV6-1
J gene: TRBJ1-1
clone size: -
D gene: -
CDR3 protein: CASSEGVWGRTEAFF
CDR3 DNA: TGTGCCAGCAGTGAGGGCGTGTGGGGGCGCACTGAAGCTTTCTTT

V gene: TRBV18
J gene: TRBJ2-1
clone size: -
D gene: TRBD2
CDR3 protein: CASSPRVAGDNEQFF
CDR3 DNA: TGTGCCAGCTCACCGCGGGTAGCGGGAGACAATGAGCAGTTCTTC

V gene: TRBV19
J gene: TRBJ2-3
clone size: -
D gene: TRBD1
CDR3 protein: CASSGTDTDTQYF
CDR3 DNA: TGTGCCAGTTCCGGGACAGACACAGATACGCAGTATTTT

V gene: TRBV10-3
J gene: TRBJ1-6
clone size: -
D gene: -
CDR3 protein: CAISESRDYNSPLHF
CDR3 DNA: TGTGCCATCAGTGAGTCACGAGACTATAATTCACCCCTCCACTTT

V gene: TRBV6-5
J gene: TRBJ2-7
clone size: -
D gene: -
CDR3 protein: CASSRGASYEQYF
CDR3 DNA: TGTGCCAGCAGTCGGGGGGCGAGTTACGAGCAGTACTTC

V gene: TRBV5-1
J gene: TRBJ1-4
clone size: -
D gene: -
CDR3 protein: CASSLEGATNEKLFF
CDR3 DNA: TGCGCCAGCAGCTTGGAGGGGGCAACTAATGAAAAACTGTTTTTT

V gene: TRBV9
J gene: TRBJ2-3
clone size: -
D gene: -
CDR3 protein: CASSPTTVDTQYF
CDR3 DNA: TGTGCCAGCAGCCCGACTACCGTGGATACGCAGTATTTT

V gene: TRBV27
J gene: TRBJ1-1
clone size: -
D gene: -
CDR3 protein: CASSKTGYIEAFF
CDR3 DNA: TGTGCCAGCAGTAAGACAGGATATATTGAAGCTTTCTTT

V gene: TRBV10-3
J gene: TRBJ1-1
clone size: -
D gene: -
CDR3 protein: CAIRTDSMNTEAFF
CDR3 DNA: TGTGCCATCAGGACGGACTCCATGAACACTGAAGCTTTCTTT

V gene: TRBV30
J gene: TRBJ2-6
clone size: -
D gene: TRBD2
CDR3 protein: CAWKGGTGANVLTF
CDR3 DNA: TGTGCCTGGAAGGGAGGGACTGGGGCCAACGTCCTGACTTTC

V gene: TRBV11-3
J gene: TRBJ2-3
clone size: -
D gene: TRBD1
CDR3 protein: CASSWGGTGYGDTQYF
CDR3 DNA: TGTGCCAGCAGCTGGGGGGGGACAGGGTACGGAGATACGCAGTATTTT

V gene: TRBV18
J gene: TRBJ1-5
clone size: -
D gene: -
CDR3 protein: CASSGGLDQPQHF
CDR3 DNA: TGTGCCAGCTCAGGGGGCCTGGACCAGCCCCAGCATTTT

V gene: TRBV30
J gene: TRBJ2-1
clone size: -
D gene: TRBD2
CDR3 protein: CAWLAGEYEQFF
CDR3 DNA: TGTGCCTGGCTGGCGGGAGAATATGAGCAGTTCTTC

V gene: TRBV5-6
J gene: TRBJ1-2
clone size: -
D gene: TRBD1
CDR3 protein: CASSLQGAGGYTF
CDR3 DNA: TGTGCCAGCAGCTTACAGGGGGCAGGGGGCTACACCTTC

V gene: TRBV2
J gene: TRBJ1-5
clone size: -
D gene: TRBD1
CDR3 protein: CASSDRGWGNQPQHF
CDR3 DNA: TGTGCCAGCAGTGACAGGGGGTGGGGCAATCAGCCCCAGCATTTT

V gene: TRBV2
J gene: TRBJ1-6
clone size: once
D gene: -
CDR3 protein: CASRRRDQGPLHF
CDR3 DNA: TGTGCCAGCAGGAGGCGGGACCAGGGACCCCTCCACTTT

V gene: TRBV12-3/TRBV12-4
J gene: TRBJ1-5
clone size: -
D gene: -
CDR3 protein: CASSPSNQPQHF
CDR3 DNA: TGTGCCAGCAGTCCCAGTAATCAGCCCCAGCATTTT